A single sample gave rise to the 30 T cell receptor beta chains below, sequenced in a study of human T cells and chemical hapten exposure. Time point indicated: patch test 3, about 24 weeks after DPC sensitization. Treatment meaning: therapeutic diphenylcyclopropenone sensitization with weekly scalp DPC. TCRdb re-analysed the RACE reads in MiXCR, keeping a single row per CDR3 protein. This table has tens of thousands of distinct CDR3 sequences, about 5% appearing once. The specimen was whole blood, collected in connection with sensitization to the hapten diphenylcyclopropenone (DPC). The receptors were gathered from a man in his thirties or forties with alopecia areata. Some clones in this sample may be carry-over from other donors' samples.

This clonotype was detected ten times or more. The chain has TRBV7-6 and TRBJ1-1; 8 bases align to TRBD1. V shed 4 bases, J shed 7 bases, and the junction held 11 bases outside the gene matches. Germline CDR1 reads SGHVS; CDR2 reads FNYEAQ. CDR3 length: 15 amino acids. CDR3: CASSSPQGALGEAFF. The CDR3 DNA is TGTGCCAGCAGCTCTCCTCAGGGGGCTCTGGGTGAAGCTTTCTTT.

This clonotype has ten or more counts. The rearrangement joins TRBV19 to TRBJ2-7; 10 bases align to TRBD2. Germline V gene lookup returns CDR1 LNHDA and CDR2 SQIVND (reference sequence). V gave up 9 bases and J gave up 2 bases; unmatched junction bases: 7. The length of the CDR3 is 14 residues. CDR3 amino acids: CASANSGGTYEQYF. The CDR3 DNA sequence: TGTGCCAGCGCAAATAGCGGGGGGACCTACGAGCAGTACTTC.

The table lists this clonotype with many counts. This chain connects TRBV28 to TRBJ1-5; maybe TRBD1 (6 bases). The CDR3 covers 15 residues. Trimming took 7 bases from V and 1 from J, leaving 14 bases between them. Germline-derived CDR1 and CDR2 are MDHEN and SYDVKM. The CDR3 spells CASNRGQLSNQPQHF. In nucleotides, the CDR3 is TGTGCCAGCAATCGGGGGCAGTTAAGCAATCAGCCCCAGCATTTT.

This clonotype was observed many times. The V call is TRBV25-1, the J call TRBJ2-3; D is unclear. Per the germline V gene, CDR1 is MGHDK and CDR2 is SYGVNS. The CDR3 runs 16 residues. Trimming removed 3 bases from V and 4 bases from J, with 17 bases in between. The chain's CDR3 is CASSETTGYQPDTQYF. The CDR3 DNA reads TGTGCCAGCAGTGAGACGACCGGTTACCAACCAGATACGCAGTATTTT.

This clonotype was seen many times. This chain uses TRBV15 with TRBJ2-2; TRBD1 agrees at 7 bases. Germline V gives CDR1 LNHNV, CDR2 YYDKDF (reference sequence). The CDR3 has 15 amino acids. Trimming took 9 bases from V and 1 from J; bases not matched to a gene: 8. Written as DNA, the CDR3 is TGTGCCACAGCCAGAGGGACAGAGAACACCGGGGAGCTGTTTTTT. It specifies CATARGTENTGELFF.

In its sample, this clonotype was seen many times. V gene TRBV5-6 combines with J gene TRBJ1-1, with 8 bases aligning to TRBD1. With 3 bases clipped from V and 3 bases from J, the junction kept 16 bases outside the gene matches. The CDR3 is 18 residues long. Germline CDR1 is SGHDT and CDR2 is YYEEEE. Here the CDR3 reads CASSSRQGRRIPDTEAFF. The CDR3 nucleotides read TGTGCCAGCAGCTCCAGACAGGGGAGAAGGATTCCGGACACTGAAGCTTTCTTT.

This clonotype qualifies as medium-sized. This rearrangement joins TRBV29-1 to TRBJ1-1; a weak D match, TRBD1 (6 bases). This CDR3 has 14 residues. Trimming took 4 bases from V and 4 from J, leaving 16 bases between them. CDR1 is SQVTM and CDR2 is ANQGSEA in the germline V gene. The CDR3 sequence is CSVVGGVTGTEAFF. In nucleotides, the CDR3 is TGCAGCGTTGTAGGGGGAGTAACGGGCACTGAAGCTTTCTTT.

This clonotype was detected ten times or more. This rearrangement joins TRBV6-6 to TRBJ1-5; 7 bases are a match to TRBD1. J lost 8 bases, V lost 2 bases, and 9 bases had no gene match. The CDR3 has 15 amino acids. Germline V gene data show CDR1 as MNHNY and CDR2 as SVGAGI (reference sequence). DNA of the CDR3: TGTGCCAGCAGTTACGGGCAGGGGGGTAGTGAGCCCCAGCATTTT. It codes for CASSYGQGGSEPQHF.

This clonotype was seen many times. The chain is built from TRBV27 and TRBJ2-1; the match to TRBD2 covers 7 bases. J gave up 3 bases and V 2 bases, and 4 bases lay outside the gene matches. The CDR3 extends over 15 amino acids. CDR1 and CDR2 (germline): MNHEY, SMNVEV (reference sequence). This CDR3 reads CASSLEAGSYNEQFF. In nucleotides, the CDR3 is TGTGCCAGCAGTTTAGAAGCGGGGAGCTACAATGAGCAGTTCTTC.

There are many counts of this clonotype. This rearrangement joins TRBV20-1 to TRBJ1-1; 7 nucleotides agree with TRBD1. The CDR3 spans 17 residues. Germline V CDR1 and CDR2: DFQATT, SNEGSKA (reference sequence). After removal of 0 bases from V and 3 bases from J, the junction contained 13 bases not matched to a gene. CDR3 nucleotide sequence: TGCAGTGCTAGAGATCTGGAGGGGGCCTCGGTATACACTGAAGCTTTCTTT. It codes for CSARDLEGASVYTEAFF.

At least ten counts were recorded for this clonotype. The V and J genes are TRBV29-1 and TRBJ1-2, with D hard to call. Germline-derived CDR1 and CDR2 are SQVTM and ANQGSEA. Trimming left V 4 bases short and J 7 bases short, with 4 bases between. This CDR3 comprises 9 residues. CDR3 nucleotide sequence: TGCAGCGTTGGTCTTGGCTACACCTTC. This sequence encodes CSVGLGYTF.

This clonotype showed up many times. V gene TRBV7-9 combines with J gene TRBJ1-1; the D gene is possibly TRBD1 (6 bases). The V and J ends lost 0 bases and 11 bases respectively, with 16 bases between them. The CDR3 length is 14 residues. Germline V gene lookup returns CDR1 SEHNR and CDR2 FQNEAQ (reference sequence). The CDR3 loop reads CASSLAISGDQAFF. The DNA for the CDR3 is TGTGCCAGCAGCTTAGCCATTTCAGGGGATCAGGCTTTCTTT.

This clonotype was detected many times. The chain links TRBV20-1 to TRBJ2-7; 12 bases map to TRBD2. Germline V lookup: CDR1 DFQATT, CDR2 SNEGSKA (reference sequence). Trimming took 3 bases from V and 5 from J; bases not matched to a gene: 8. This CDR3 is built from 15 residues. The CDR3 bases are TGCAGTGCTAGCTCAGCGACTAGCGGGAGTAACGAGCAGTACTTC. Its translation: CSASSATSGSNEQYF.

This clonotype was found many times. The V and J genes are TRBV7-8 and TRBJ2-2, with 13 positions matching TRBD2. Trimming at V came to 5 bases and at J to 8 bases, leaving 11 bases not matched to a gene. Germline CDR1 reads SGHVS; CDR2 reads FQNEAQ. This CDR3 region has 17 residues. CDR3 residues: CASSPRTSGGASGELFF. In nucleotides, the CDR3 is TGTGCCAGCAGCCCCAGAACTAGCGGGGGGGCGTCTGGGGAGCTGTTTTTT.

This clonotype was observed at least ten times. This chain connects TRBV5-1 to TRBJ2-5, with D hard to call. The germline V and J ends were trimmed by 0 bases and 3 bases, with 0 bases remaining between them. This CDR3 region has 11 residues. Germline values: CDR1 SGHRS, CDR2 YFSETQ. The CDR3 nucleotides are TGCGCCAGCAGCTTGGAAGAGACCCAGTACTTC. Protein: CASSLEETQYF.

This clonotype was seen many times. V usage is TRBV15 and J usage is TRBJ2-6; D assignment may be TRBD1 or TRBD2 (5 bases each). CDR3 length: 19 amino acids. The V and J ends lost 0 bases and 0 bases respectively, with 15 bases between them. Germline CDR1 reads LNHNV; CDR2 reads YYDKDF (reference sequence). CDR3 bases: TGTGCCACCAGCAGAGAGGGTGCCGGGGCGCTCTCTGGGGCCAACGTCCTGACTTTC. It translates to CATSREGAGALSGANVLTF.

This clonotype has ten or more counts. The CDR3 DNA reads TGTGCCAGCAGGTCACAGGGGAGGGACGGGGAGCTGTTTTTT. It translates to CASRSQGRDGELFF. The rearrangement joins TRBV12-3 or TRBV12-4 to TRBJ2-2, with D possibly being TRBD1 or TRBD2 (7 bases each). The V end was cut by 6 bases, the J end by 7 bases, with 15 bases between. The CDR3 runs to 14 residues.

This clonotype was seen repeatedly, ten times or more. The chain recombines TRBV4-1 with TRBJ1-2; a weak D match, TRBD1 (6 bases). This CDR3 is 14 amino acids long. The V end lost 3 bases, the J end lost 4 bases, and 12 bases lay between the germline ends. Germline loops: CDR1 MGHRA, CDR2 YSYEKL. The CDR3 DNA is TGCGCCAGCAGCCACGAACAGGGAACCTATGGCTACACCTTC. Translated, it gives CASSHEQGTYGYTF.

This clonotype was seen ten or more times. The chain combines TRBV21-1 with TRBJ1-3; the table's D gene call, TRBD1, was not cross checked with the DNA. TRBV21-1 has pseudogene status. The CDR3 runs 16 residues. The CDR3 nucleotides are TGTGCCAGCAGCGCACAGGGGACTAGCTCTGGAAACACCATATATTTT. Translated, it gives CASSAQGTSSGNTIYF.

This clonotype was observed at least ten times. The chain recombines TRBV7-9 with TRBJ1-5; no clear D. The CDR3 has 12 amino acids. V was clipped by 1 base and J by 5 bases, with 3 bases between them. CDR1 and CDR2 from the germline V gene are SEHNR and FQNEAQ (reference sequence). The CDR3 loop reads CASSLDYQPQHF. In DNA form, the CDR3 reads TGTGCCAGCAGCTTAGATTATCAGCCCCAGCATTTT.

This clonotype has a count of ten or more. This rearrangement joins TRBV29-1 to TRBJ2-3; TRBD2 matches at 11 bases. Germline lookup yields CDR1 SQVTM and CDR2 ANQGSEA. The CDR3 covers 14 residues. The ends lost 8 bases at V and 0 bases at J; junction bases unmatched: 4. Here the CDR3 DNA reads TGCAGCACCCGGACTAGCGGGAGCACAGATACGCAGTATTTT. Translated: CSTRTSGSTDTQYF.

The chain combines TRBV19 with TRBJ2-2; D not certain. The length of the CDR3 is 14 residues. V gave up 3 bases and J gave up 9 bases, with 14 bases separating them. The germline V gene has CDR1 LNHDA and CDR2 SQIVND (reference sequence). DNA of the CDR3: TGTGCCAGTAGTATGGGCAGGCCCCCCCGGGAGCTGTTTTTT. Protein product: CASSMGRPPRELFF.

This clonotype has ten or more counts. The V gene is TRBV27, the J gene TRBJ1-2, with TRBD1 matching over 8 bases. The germline V gene encodes CDR1 MNHEY and CDR2 SMNVEV (reference sequence). V gave up 3 bases and J gave up 4 bases; unmatched junction bases: 10. There are 16 residues in the CDR3. In DNA, the CDR3 is TGTGCCAGCAGTTTCACCGACAGGGGAGGTACCTATGGCTACACCTTC. Translated, it gives CASSFTDRGGTYGYTF.

The sample holds many counts of this clonotype. V gene TRBV7-9 combines with J gene TRBJ2-5; tentative D call: TRBD2 (5 bases). The CDR3 is 12 amino acids. Looked up from germline, CDR1 is SEHNR and CDR2 is FQNEAQ (reference sequence). Trimming took 8 bases from V and 4 from J, leaving 11 bases between them. The CDR3 sequence is CASDRGSETQYF. DNA of the CDR3: TGTGCCAGCGATAGAGGGTCAGAGACCCAGTACTTC.

Ten or more counts support this clonotype. The chain is built from TRBV7-2 and TRBJ2-3, with 7 bases matching TRBD2. This CDR3 contains 13 residues. The germline V gene has CDR1 SGHTA and CDR2 FQGNSA. Germline trimming cut 7 bases from V and 4 bases from J; bases unmatched to any gene: 5. CDR3 sequence: CASTPRGADTQYF. The CDR3 DNA reads TGTGCCAGCACCCCCCGGGGGGCAGATACGCAGTATTTT.

This clonotype was recorded at least ten times. The V gene is TRBV6-6, the J gene TRBJ2-7; D could derive from TRBD1 or TRBD2 (5 bases each). This CDR3 spans 14 amino acids. Germline assignment: CDR1 MNHNY and CDR2 SVGAGI (reference sequence). Deletions cut 6 bases from V and 1 base from J, with 13 bases between. For the CDR3, the DNA is TGTGCCAGCAGCTACCGGGACGGGTCCTACGAGCAGTACTTC. Residues: CASSYRDGSYEQYF.

This clonotype was observed many times. The CDR3, as DNA: TGTGCCAGCAGCCCGGGACAGATTCGAGACATTCAGTACTTC. This translates into CASSPGQIRDIQYF. This chain connects TRBV7-9 to TRBJ2-4, with TRBD1 matching 7 bases. CDR3 size: 14 residues. Looked up from germline, CDR1 is SEHNR and CDR2 is FQNEAQ (reference sequence). The junction had 9 bases not matched to a gene; V was cut back by 5 bases and J by 8 bases.

This clonotype was seen at least ten times. The CDR3 is CSVDISGGQETQYF. The CDR3, as DNA: TGCAGCGTTGATATCTCGGGAGGCCAAGAGACCCAGTACTTC. The chain recombines TRBV29-1 with TRBJ2-5, with 7 bases matching TRBD2. Germline loops: CDR1 SQVTM, CDR2 ANQGSEA. This CDR3 contains 14 residues. The J segment lost 1 base and the V segment lost 3 bases, leaving 5 bases of the junction unmatched.

This clonotype was seen repeatedly, ten times or more. The DNA of the CDR3 is TGTGCCAGCAGTTTATGGGCTAGCGGGAGGAGCACAGATACGCAGTATTTT. It specifies CASSLWASGRSTDTQYF. The V gene is TRBV27, the J gene TRBJ2-3; TRBD2 matches at 11 bases. V lost 1 base and J lost 0; bases outside the gene matches: 3. Germline assignment: CDR1 MNHEY and CDR2 SMNVEV (reference sequence). The CDR3 runs to 17 residues.

This clonotype came up many times. This rearrangement joins TRBV20-1 to TRBJ2-1, with 10 nucleotides matching TRBD2. This CDR3 is built from 14 residues. Germline loops: CDR1 DFQATT, CDR2 SNEGSKA (reference sequence). V was pared by 6 bases and J by 6 bases, with 8 bases of the junction left unmatched. The CDR3 DNA reads as TGCAGTGCCGTGAGCGGGGGGGCCGGCAATGAGCAGTTCTTC. This translates into CSAVSGGAGNEQFF.